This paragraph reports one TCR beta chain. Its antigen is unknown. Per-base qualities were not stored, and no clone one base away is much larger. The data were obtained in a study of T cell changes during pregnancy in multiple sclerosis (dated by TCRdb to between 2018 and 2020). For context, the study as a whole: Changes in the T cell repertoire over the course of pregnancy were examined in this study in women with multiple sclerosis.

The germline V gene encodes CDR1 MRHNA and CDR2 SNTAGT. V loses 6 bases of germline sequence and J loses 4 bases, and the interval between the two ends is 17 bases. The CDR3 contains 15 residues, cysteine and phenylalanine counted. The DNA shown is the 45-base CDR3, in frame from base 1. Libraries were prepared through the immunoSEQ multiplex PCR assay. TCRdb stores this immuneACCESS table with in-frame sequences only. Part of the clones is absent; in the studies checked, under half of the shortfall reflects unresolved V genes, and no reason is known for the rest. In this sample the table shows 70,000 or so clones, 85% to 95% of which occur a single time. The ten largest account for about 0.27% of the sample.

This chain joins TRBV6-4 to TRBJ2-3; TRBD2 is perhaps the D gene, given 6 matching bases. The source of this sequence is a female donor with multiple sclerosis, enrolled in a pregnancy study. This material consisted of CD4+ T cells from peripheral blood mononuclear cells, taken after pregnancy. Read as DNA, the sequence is TGTGCCAGCAGCCTAGACCGCGGGGAAGCAGATACGCAGTATTTT. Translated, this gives CASSLDRGEADTQYF.